The 32 T cell receptor beta chains presented below share a single source sample, sequenced in a study of blood T cell repertoires in COVID-19. Repertoires were generated with immunoSEQ multiplex PCR, while TCRdb's copy carries only in-frame clones and drops some. The sample carries under 80,000 clones, about 83% recorded once. The sample taken for sequencing was peripheral blood. Receptor source: a man older than 75 with acute or convalescent COVID-19.

This chain joins TRBV6-6 and TRBJ1-1; weak D call: TRBD1 (5 bases). Trimming took 2 bases from V and 6 from J, leaving 7 bases between them. CDR3 size: 12 residues. The germline gives CDR1 MNHNY, CDR2 SVGAGI (reference sequence). The CDR3 here is CASSYPGAEAFF. CDR3 DNA sequence: TGTGCCAGCAGTTACCCGGGGGCTGAAGCTTTCTTT.

The CDR3 is CASSPGREYEQYF. The CDR3 nucleotides read TGTGCCAGCAGTCCGGGCCGGGAGTACGAGCAGTACTTC. V gene TRBV28 combines with J gene TRBJ2-7; perhaps TRBD2 as D (6 bases). V dropped 5 bases and J dropped 4 bases, with 12 bases sitting between them. CDR1 MDHEN and CDR2 SYDVKM come from the germline V gene. This CDR3 is built from 13 residues.

The rearrangement joins TRBV29-1 to TRBJ1-3; perhaps TRBD1 as D (6 bases). CDR1 and CDR2 from the germline V gene are SQVTM and ANQGSEA. The CDR3 contains 14 residues. V was pared by 7 bases and J by 4 bases, with 17 bases between. Here the CDR3 DNA reads TGCAGCGCGGTTCCCGGGACACCGGGAAACACCATATATTTT. As protein: CSAVPGTPGNTIYF.

The chain uses TRBV7-2 and TRBJ2-2; 7 bases line up with TRBD1. The CDR3 is 15 residues long. The trim removed 1 base at V and 6 bases at J, leaving 5 bases unmatched. Germline V gives CDR1 SGHTA, CDR2 FQGNSA. The CDR3 DNA reads as TGTGCCAGCAGCTTAGGAGGGGGCAGTTCCGGGGAGCTGTTTTTT. Translating it yields CASSLGGGSSGELFF.

DNA of the CDR3: TGTGCCAGCAGCGTGACTAGCGGAGGAGGGGAGACCCAGTACTTC. Its protein is CASSVTSGGGETQYF. The chain is built from TRBV7-3 and TRBJ2-5; 9 bases line up with TRBD2. V lost 5 bases and J lost 5; bases outside the gene matches: 9. CDR1 SGHTA and CDR2 FQGTGA come from the germline V gene. This CDR3 spans 15 amino acids.

The rearrangement joins TRBV9 to TRBJ2-3, with 10 bases fitting TRBD2. The CDR3 totals 18 residues. Germline V CDR1 and CDR2: SGDLS, YYNGEE. The V segment lost 0 bases and the J segment 0 bases; nucleotides outside the gene matches: 7. CDR3 nucleotides: TGTGCCAGCAGCGTAGGTATTAGCGGGAGGCTTAGCACAGATACGCAGTATTTT. Translation: CASSVGISGRLSTDTQYF.

This sequence joins TRBV5-1 and TRBJ2-1, with 9 bases matching TRBD2. Unmatched junction bases numbered 15, after V lost 9 bases and J lost 8 bases. Germline V gene lookup returns CDR1 SGHRS and CDR2 YFSETQ. This CDR3 has 15 residues. The CDR3 DNA follows: TGCGCCACCTCGGAGTTAGCGGGAGAAAAGGATGAGCAGTTCTTC. Amino acid sequence: CATSELAGEKDEQFF.

CDR3 loop: CASRGTGNTEAFF. CDR3 coding DNA: TGTGCCAGCAGGGGTACAGGGAACACTGAAGCTTTCTTT. The chain links TRBV28 to TRBJ1-1, with D possibly TRBD1 on 5 matching bases. Looked up from germline, CDR1 is MDHEN and CDR2 is SYDVKM. This CDR3 is built from 13 residues. Trimming pared 6 bases from V and 1 base from J, leaving 9 bases between.

This chain connects TRBV3-1 (or the pseudogene TRBV3-2) to TRBJ2-3; D is possibly TRBD2 (5 bases). The germline gives CDR1 LGHDT, CDR2 YNNKEL (reference sequence). V lost 1 base and J 2 bases, leaving 7 bases between the germline ends. The CDR3 is 14 residues long. The CDR3 protein is CASSQVLATDTQYF. CDR3 DNA sequence: TGTGCCAGCAGCCAAGTCCTAGCCACAGATACGCAGTATTTT.

The genes are TRBV28 and TRBJ2-1; TRBD1 matches 7 bases. Germline CDR1 and CDR2: MDHEN and SYDVKM. Trimming cost V 5 bases and J 3 bases; bases outside gene matches: 7. CDR3 length equals 15 residues. The CDR3 sequence: CASSLRDSVYNEQFF. CDR3 nucleotide sequence: TGTGCCAGCAGTCTTCGGGACAGTGTCTACAATGAGCAGTTCTTC.

The chain couples TRBV4-1 to TRBJ1-2, with a tentative D call TRBD1 (5 bases). V was pared by 4 bases and J by 0 bases, with 12 bases between. Germline V lookup: CDR1 MGHRA, CDR2 YSYEKL. CDR3 length equals 15 residues. The CDR3 spells CASSPNWGSNYGYTF. CDR3 sequence (DNA): TGCGCCAGCAGCCCCAACTGGGGCTCTAACTATGGCTACACCTTC.

The chain combines TRBV28 with TRBJ1-2, with 8 bases lining up with TRBD1. There are 13 residues in the CDR3. V shed 2 bases, J shed 7 bases, and the junction held 3 bases outside the gene matches. CDR1 is MDHEN and CDR2 is SYDVKM in the germline V gene. CDR3 in amino acids: CASSLDRGRGYTF. CDR3 coding DNA: TGTGCCAGCAGTTTAGACAGGGGCCGTGGCTACACCTTC.

V and J are TRBV7-8 and TRBJ2-7, with D unclear. The CDR3 length is 13 residues. V was clipped by 1 base and J by 3 bases, with 7 bases between them. Germline V gene data show CDR1 as SGHVS and CDR2 as FQNEAQ. CDR3 nucleotides: TGTGCCAGCAGCTTAGTAGGAGTCTACGAGCAGTACTTC. This sequence encodes CASSLVGVYEQYF.

The rearrangement joins TRBV7-2 to TRBJ2-1, with TRBD2 matching over 10 bases. Trimming took 5 bases from V and 2 from J; bases not matched to a gene: 3. CDR3 size: 15 residues. Germline CDR1 and CDR2: SGHTA and FQGNSA. CDR3 amino acids: CASSLSGGAYNEQFF. For the CDR3, the DNA is TGTGCCAGCAGCCTCAGCGGGGGGGCCTACAATGAGCAGTTCTTC. Combining the CDR3 with reference TRBV7-2 and TRBJ2-1 gives the whole variable domain GAGVSQSPSNKVTEKGKDVELRCDPISGHTALYWYRQSLGQGLEFLIYFQGNSAPDKSGLPSDRFSAERTGGSVSTLTIQRTQQEDSAVYLCASSLSGGAYNEQFFGPGTRLTVL.

The chain carries TRBV7-9 and TRBJ2-7, with 9 nucleotides matching TRBD1. The CDR3 is 14 amino acids. Germline loops: CDR1 SEHNR, CDR2 FQNEAQ (reference sequence). Unmatched junction bases numbered 7, after V lost 5 bases and J lost 5 bases. In DNA form, the CDR3 reads TGTGCCAGCAGCGGGGGACAGGGCAGTGACGAGCAGTACTTC. Encoded protein: CASSGGQGSDEQYF.

This chain links TRBV19 with TRBJ2-2, with 9 bases fitting TRBD1. In germline, CDR1 is LNHDA, CDR2 SQIVND (reference sequence). This CDR3 is 14 amino acids long. V lost 6 bases to trimming and J lost 6 bases; unmatched junction nucleotides: 5. The CDR3 reads CASSTTGGPGELFF. DNA of the CDR3: TGTGCCAGTAGCACGACAGGGGGGCCCGGGGAGCTGTTTTTT. Based on the CDR3 plus reference TRBV19 and TRBJ2-2, the full variable domain is DGGITQSPKYLFRKEGQNVTLSCEQNLNHDAMYWYRQDPGQGLRLIYYSQIVNDFQKGDIAEGYSVSREKKESFPLTVTSAQKNPTAFYLCASSTTGGPGELFFGEGSRLTVL.

The genes are TRBV9 and TRBJ1-6, with 7 bases that match TRBD1. V lost 0 bases and J lost 7; bases outside the gene matches: 7. The length of the CDR3 is 16 residues. Germline V gene data show CDR1 as SGDLS and CDR2 as YYNGEE. The CDR3 spells CASSVAMTGPNSPLHF. Written as DNA, the CDR3 is TGTGCCAGCAGCGTAGCCATGACAGGGCCGAATTCACCCCTCCACTTT.

This chain connects TRBV28 to TRBJ1-3; a weak D match, TRBD1 (5 bases). Trimming removed 7 bases at V and 0 bases at J, with 10 bases between. The CDR3 length is 14 residues. Germline CDR1 MDHEN, CDR2 SYDVKM. This CDR3 reads CASKGHASGNTIYF. CDR3 coding DNA: TGTGCCAGCAAAGGACATGCCTCTGGAAACACCATATATTTT. Full variable domain (missing parts from reference TRBV28 and TRBJ1-3): DVKVTQSSRYLVKRTGEKVFLECVQDMDHENMFWYRQDPGLGLRLIYFSYDVKMKEKGDIPEGYSVSREKKERFSLILESASTNQTSMYLCASKGHASGNTIYFGEGSWLTVV.

The CDR3 loop is CASSDHLTGLHSGANVLTF. CDR3 nucleotide sequence: TGTGCCAGCAGTGACCATTTGACAGGACTTCACTCTGGGGCCAACGTCCTGACTTTC. The chain links TRBV6-1 to TRBJ2-6, with D possibly being TRBD1 (6 bases). V lost 3 bases and J 0 bases, leaving 18 bases between the germline ends. CDR1 is MNHNS and CDR2 is SASEGT in the germline V gene. The length of the CDR3 is 19 residues.

The rearrangement uses TRBV7-9 and TRBJ2-7; the D gene is possibly TRBD2 (5 bases). The V gene's germline CDR1 is SEHNR and CDR2 FQNEAQ (reference sequence). Trimming cost V 1 base and J 5 bases, with 15 bases left between them. The CDR3 has 15 residues. The CDR3 reads CASSLGAGQEDEQYF. CDR3 bases: TGTGCCAGCAGCTTAGGGGCAGGCCAGGAGGACGAGCAGTACTTC.

This clone was observed once. The chain links TRBV28 to TRBJ1-2; TRBD1 agrees at 7 bases. V shed 7 bases and J 6 bases; nucleotides not matched to a gene: 17. The CDR3 has 16 amino acids. Germline V gene sequence: CDR1 MDHEN, CDR2 SYDVKM. CDR3 bases: TGTGCCAGCAATCTCCTTGGGGCCGACAGGGATAATGGCTACACCTTC. Encoded protein: CASNLLGADRDNGYTF.

CDR3 DNA sequence: TGTGCCAGCAGTTCGGGACAGGCGAGCTCCTACAATGAGCAGTTCTTC. Its translation is CASSSGQASSYNEQFF. The chain links TRBV6-2 or TRBV6-3 to TRBJ2-1, with 8 positions matching TRBD1. The CDR3 runs 16 residues. In germline, CDR1 is MNHEY, CDR2 SVGEGT. After removal of 4 bases from V and 0 bases from J, the junction contained 5 bases not matched to a gene.

V usage is TRBV7-3 and J usage is TRBJ2-1; 7 bases fit TRBD2. V lost 5 bases and J lost 9; bases outside the gene matches: 7. Per germline, CDR1 SGHTA and CDR2 FQGTGA. The CDR3 is made up of 13 amino acids. The CDR3: CASSLGGVGEQFF. CDR3 nucleotides: TGTGCCAGCAGCCTTGGGGGGGTCGGTGAGCAGTTCTTC.

The chain carries TRBV6-5 and TRBJ2-2, with no clear D. Germline loops: CDR1 MNHEY, CDR2 SVGAGI. The CDR3 covers 14 residues. V was clipped by 7 bases and J by 4 bases, with 13 bases between them. The CDR3: CASKEFSFTGELFF. DNA of the CDR3: TGTGCCAGCAAGGAATTTAGCTTCACCGGGGAGCTGTTTTTT.

CDR3 nucleotides: TGTGCCAGCCAAAGGTCAGGACACTCACCCCTCCACTTT. Amino acid sequence: CASQRSGHSPLHF. V usage is TRBV19 and J usage is TRBJ1-6; D is possibly TRBD1 (5 bases). In germline, CDR1 is LNHDA, CDR2 SQIVND (reference sequence). Between the trimmed V and J ends, which lost 9 bases and 10 bases, there was a span of 16 bases. The CDR3 covers 13 residues. The full variable domain, completed using reference TRBV19 and TRBJ1-6, is DGGITQSPKYLFRKEGQNVTLSCEQNLNHDAMYWYRQDPGQGLRLIYYSQIVNDFQKGDIAEGYSVSREKKESFPLTVTSAQKNPTAFYLCASQRSGHSPLHFGNGTRLTVT.

CDR3: CASSQDGTSDYEQYF. CDR3 bases: TGCGCCAGCAGCCAAGACGGGACTTCCGATTACGAGCAGTACTTC. V usage is TRBV4-3 and J usage is TRBJ2-7; weak D call: TRBD2 (6 bases). This CDR3 is 15 amino acids long. The germline V gene encodes CDR1 LGHNA and CDR2 YSLEER. Trimming took off 0 bases at V and 4 bases at J, with 13 bases between the two ends.

The CDR3 sequence is CASSLTSDEAFF. The CDR3 DNA reads as TGTGCCAGCAGCCTTACAAGCGATGAAGCTTTCTTT. The chain is built from TRBV5-6 and TRBJ1-1; D gene unclear. Germline V gene lookup returns CDR1 SGHDT and CDR2 YYEEEE. CDR3 length equals 12 residues. V was clipped by 4 bases and J by 7 bases, with 11 bases between them.

The rearrangement links TRBV21-1 to TRBJ2-5; no DNA check was done on the table's D call, TRBD2. TRBV21-1 is termed a pseudogene. This CDR3 spans 17 amino acids. Here the CDR3 DNA reads TGTGCCAGCAGCCCTTCTAGCGGGAGGGCCCAGAGGGAGACCCAGTACTTC. Its protein is CASSPSSGRAQRETQYF.

V usage is TRBV18 and J usage is TRBJ2-1; 10 bases line up with TRBD2. CDR3 length: 15 residues. Unmatched junction bases numbered 5, after V lost 2 bases and J lost 7 bases. Germline assignment: CDR1 KGHSH and CDR2 LQKENI. CDR3 in amino acids: CASSPGASGSNEQFF. In DNA, the CDR3 is TGTGCCAGCTCACCAGGGGCTAGCGGGAGTAATGAGCAGTTCTTC.

The rearrangement links TRBV14 to TRBJ2-7, with TRBD1 matching 8 bases. Germline CDR1 and CDR2: SGHDN and FVKESK. CDR3 size: 14 residues. Unmatched junction bases numbered 9, after V lost 6 bases and J lost 5 bases. The CDR3 DNA reads TGTGCCAGCAGAAATGCCGGGACAGGCCACGAGCAGTACTTC. It encodes CASRNAGTGHEQYF. The whole variable domain, remainder taken from reference TRBV14 and TRBJ2-7, is EAGVTQFPSHSVIEKGQTVTLRCDPISGHDNLYWYRRVMGKEIKFLLHFVKESKQDESGMPNNRFLAERTGGTYSTLKVQPAELEDSGVYFCASRNAGTGHEQYFGPGTRLTVT.

The V gene is TRBV7-2, the J gene TRBJ1-2; 9 bases align to TRBD1. Unmatched junction bases numbered 0, after V lost 0 bases and J lost 4 bases. The CDR3 consists of 14 residues. Per germline, CDR1 SGHTA and CDR2 FQGNSA. The CDR3 sequence is CASSLAQGAYGYTF. The DNA of the CDR3 is TGTGCCAGCAGCTTAGCACAGGGGGCCTATGGCTACACCTTC.

The chain has TRBV5-4 and TRBJ2-5; D may be TRBD2 (5 bases). The CDR3 has 15 residues. Trimming took off 0 bases at V and 1 base at J, with 10 bases between the two ends. Germline V lookup: CDR1 SGHNT, CDR2 YYREEE (reference sequence). CDR3 loop: CASSLERVGQETQYF. CDR3 DNA sequence: TGTGCCAGCAGCTTGGAGAGGGTTGGCCAAGAGACCCAGTACTTC.